Each of the 27 T cell receptor beta chains below was sequenced from the same sample in a study of cytomegalovirus exposure and HLA in healthy donors. Primers: 60 Vbeta forward and 13 Jbeta reverse. Only in-frame clones appear in the TCRdb table, and some are missing; sequencing was by immunoSEQ multiplex PCR. The sample lists approximately 82,000 clones; approximately 56% were seen once. Sequencing was done on a sample of PBMCs. The receptors here all came from a woman aged 25 to 45 in good health and CMV-seropositive.

J is TRBJ2-1 and V is TRBV6-5, with D perhaps TRBD2 (5 bases). The germline V gene has CDR1 MNHEY and CDR2 SVGAGI. This CDR3 is built from 14 residues. V dropped 7 bases and J dropped 4 bases, with 14 bases sitting between them. CDR3 in DNA: TGTGCCAGCAATCGCGAGGGAGAATACAATGAGCAGTTCTTC. It specifies CASNREGEYNEQFF.

V usage is TRBV9 and J usage is TRBJ2-1; TRBD2 matches 8 bases. Per the germline V gene, CDR1 is SGDLS and CDR2 is YYNGEE. J lost 5 bases, V lost 2 bases, and 3 bases had no gene match. This CDR3 region has 14 residues. The CDR3 nucleotides are TGTGCCAGCAGCGTCCGGGGGGGGAACAATGAGCAGTTCTTC. This sequence encodes CASSVRGGNNEQFF.

A few counts support this clone. The genes are TRBV6-1 and TRBJ1-2; 8 bases line up with TRBD1. Germline V gives CDR1 MNHNS, CDR2 SASEGT. The CDR3 extends over 15 amino acids. Unmatched junction bases numbered 6, after V lost 6 bases and J lost 0 bases. CDR3 nucleotides: TGTGCCAGCAGGGTGACAGGGGTAGCTAACTATGGCTACACCTTC. The encoded protein is CASRVTGVANYGYTF.

The chain employs TRBV5-6 and TRBJ1-6, with 7 positions matching TRBD1. V trimming: 3 bases; J trimming: 6 bases; junction bases outside the gene matches: 3. The CDR3 spans 14 residues. CDR1 and CDR2 (germline): SGHDT, YYEEEE. The CDR3 DNA is TGTGCCAGCAGCTGGGGGGACAGTAATTCACCCCTCCACTTT. Protein product: CASSWGDSNSPLHF.

The CDR3 DNA reads TGTGCCAGCAGCTTAATGCCTAGCGGGGTCCAAGAGACCCAGTACTTC. This encodes CASSLMPSGVQETQYF. The chain uses TRBV7-3 and TRBJ2-5; 9 bases agree with TRBD2. J lost 1 base, V lost 1 base, and 4 bases had no gene match. The germline V gene encodes CDR1 SGHTA and CDR2 FQGTGA. The CDR3 extends over 16 amino acids.

This clone was detected only once. This rearrangement joins TRBV5-1 to TRBJ2-7; 7 bases match TRBD1. In germline, CDR1 is SGHRS, CDR2 YFSETQ. The CDR3 spans 14 residues. J was trimmed by 0 bases and V by 4 bases; bases with no gene match: 4. CDR3 sequence: CASSPGTVSYEQYF. Written as DNA, the CDR3 is TGCGCCAGCAGCCCAGGGACAGTCTCCTACGAGCAGTACTTC.

The CDR3 is CASSRDRGGNQPQHF. The CDR3 nucleotides are TGCGCCAGCAGCCGAGACAGGGGCGGGAATCAGCCCCAGCATTTT. V gene TRBV4-1 combines with J gene TRBJ1-5; 8 nucleotides agree with TRBD1. CDR1 is MGHRA, CDR2 YSYEKL, per germline. This CDR3 comprises 15 residues. V dropped 4 bases and J dropped 4; count of bases not matched to a gene: 6.

This clone occurred a few times. V gene TRBV19 combines with J gene TRBJ1-2; 11 bases line up with TRBD1. Germline V gene data show CDR1 as LNHDA and CDR2 as SQIVND (reference sequence). After removal of 9 bases from V and 8 bases from J, the junction contained 5 bases not matched to a gene. The CDR3 extends over 12 amino acids. This CDR3 reads CASVGQGDGYTF. In nucleotides, the CDR3 is TGTGCCAGCGTGGGACAGGGGGACGGCTACACCTTC.

This clone has more than one count but fewer than ten. This chain links TRBV5-5 with TRBJ1-1; D might be TRBD1 (5 bases). Germline V gives CDR1 SGHKS, CDR2 YYEKEE (reference sequence). The CDR3 runs 15 residues. V was pared by 0 bases and J by 3 bases, with 12 bases between. For the CDR3, the DNA is TGTGCCAGCAGCTTGGCGGGGACTACGCACACTGAAGCTTTCTTT. It codes for CASSLAGTTHTEAFF.

The rearrangement links TRBV6-4 to TRBJ2-2, with D unclear. CDR3 length equals 15 residues. The V gene lost 2 bases and the J gene lost 0 bases, with 7 bases spanning the gap. Per the germline V gene, CDR1 is MRHNA and CDR2 is SNTAGT. The CDR3 nucleotides are TGTGCCAGCAGTGACGGGCAGACGAACACCGGGGAGCTGTTTTTT. It is translated as CASSDGQTNTGELFF.

A few counts support this clone. The chain is built from TRBV15 and TRBJ1-1; a possible D gene is TRBD1 (6 bases). CDR1 is LNHNV and CDR2 is YYDKDF in the germline V gene (reference sequence). Between the trimmed V and J ends, which lost 0 bases and 3 bases, there was a span of 11 bases. The CDR3 contains 15 residues. CDR3 DNA sequence: TGTGCCACCAGCAGAGATGACAGGCTGGACACTGAAGCTTTCTTT. It yields the protein CATSRDDRLDTEAFF.

In its sample, this clone was seen once. Other DNA sequences of this sample code for an identical CDR3. The chain recombines TRBV7-8 with TRBJ2-1, with 16 bases that match TRBD2. CDR3 length equals 17 residues. CDR1 is SGHVS, CDR2 FQNEAQ, per germline. J gave up 10 bases and V 3 bases, and 9 bases lay outside the gene matches. The DNA of the CDR3 is TGTGCCAGCAGCTTCACCCCGGGACTAGCGGGGGGGAACGAGCAGTTCTTC. This encodes CASSFTPGLAGGNEQFF.

The chain carries TRBV21-1 and TRBJ2-6; the DNA was not used to check the table's D call, TRBD1. TRBV21-1 constitutes a pseudogene. The CDR3 extends over 14 amino acids. The CDR3 DNA is TGTGCCAGTCCTCAGGCCTCTGGGGCCAACGTCCTGACTTTC. Protein product: CASPQASGANVLTF.

This sequence joins TRBV27 and TRBJ1-2; D is perhaps TRBD1 (5 bases). V gave up 1 base and J gave up 1 base, with 10 bases separating them. The CDR3 loop spans 15 amino acids. Germline assignment: CDR1 MNHEY and CDR2 SMNVEV (reference sequence). DNA of the CDR3: TGTGCCAGCAGTTTATTTCGGGGACTTAACTATGGCTACACCTTC. Its translation is CASSLFRGLNYGYTF.

As DNA, the CDR3 is TGTGCCAGCAGCGTACGACAGGGGTCCGGGGAGCTGTTTTTT. This codes for CASSVRQGSGELFF. This chain connects TRBV7-9 to TRBJ2-2, with 8 bases aligning to TRBD1. Trimming removed 5 bases from V and 6 bases from J; junction bases left unmatched: 5. Germline values: CDR1 SEHNR, CDR2 FQNEAQ (reference sequence). This CDR3 comprises 14 residues.

To note about this clone: The sample contains more than one DNA sequence encoding this CDR3. CDR3 in DNA: TGTGCCAGCAGCTTAGGGAGGGGCAATCAGCCCCAGCATTTT. Encoded protein: CASSLGRGNQPQHF. The J gene is TRBJ1-5, the V gene TRBV7-8; D gene uncertain. V lost 1 base to trimming and J lost 2 bases, with 6 bases between them. The length of the CDR3 is 14 residues. Germline V gene lookup returns CDR1 SGHVS and CDR2 FQNEAQ.

The chain has TRBV19 and TRBJ1-1, with no clear D. Deletions cut 6 bases from V and 10 bases from J, with 21 bases between. The CDR3 length is 14 residues. The germline V gene has CDR1 LNHDA and CDR2 SQIVND (reference sequence). The CDR3 nucleotides are TGTGCCAGTAGAGGTTTGGGAGAACGCCCGGGAGCTTTCTTT. Translation gives CASRGLGERPGAFF. The full variable domain, in which reference TRBV19 and TRBJ1-1 provide the parts outside the CDR3, is DGGITQSPKYLFRKEGQNVTLSCEQNLNHDAMYWYRQDPGQGLRLIYYSQIVNDFQKGDIAEGYSVSREKKESFPLTVTSAQKNPTAFYLCASRGLGERPGAFFGQGTRLTVV.

Here the CDR3 reads CASSKKRGQGRHEQYF. In nucleotides, the CDR3 is TGCGCCAGCAGTAAAAAAAGGGGACAGGGGAGGCACGAGCAGTACTTC. The chain links TRBV4-3 to TRBJ2-7; 10 bases are a match to TRBD1. CDR1 and CDR2 (germline): LGHNA, YSLEER. V shed 6 bases and J 5 bases; nucleotides not matched to a gene: 13. The CDR3 spans 16 residues.

This clone was recorded a few times. The rearrangement links TRBV6-6 to TRBJ1-5; a possible D gene is TRBD1 (5 bases). This CDR3 is 12 amino acids long. The V end was cut by 2 bases, the J end by 11 bases, with 10 bases between. Germline CDR1 is MNHNY and CDR2 is SVGAGI (reference sequence). The CDR3 DNA reads TGTGCCAGCAGTTACGGTGGGGGGGCCCAGCATTTT. The encoded protein is CASSYGGGAQHF.

J is TRBJ1-1 and V is TRBV20-1; no clear D gene. This CDR3 has 11 residues. The V end was cut by 5 bases, the J end by 4 bases, with 8 bases between. The germline V gene has CDR1 DFQATT and CDR2 SNEGSKA (reference sequence). In DNA, the CDR3 is TGCAGTGCTTACAGAGCCACTGAAGCTTTCTTT. Protein sequence: CSAYRATEAFF.

This chain links TRBV30 with TRBJ1-2; maybe TRBD1 (6 bases). This CDR3 spans 14 amino acids. CDR1 GTSNPN and CDR2 SVGIG come from the germline V gene (reference sequence). The V gene lost 3 bases and the J gene lost 3 bases, with 14 bases spanning the gap. Written as DNA, the CDR3 is TGTGCCTGGAGAACCACCGGACAGCACTATGGCTACACCTTC. Translation: CAWRTTGQHYGYTF.

This chain uses TRBV16 with TRBJ1-2; 8 nucleotides align to TRBD1. The CDR3 contains 15 residues. Germline-derived CDR1 and CDR2 are KGHSY and FQNENV. V trimming: 4 bases; J trimming: 7 bases; junction bases outside the gene matches: 11. The DNA of the CDR3 is TGTGCCAGCAGCCCCCTAGGACAGGGCAATGGTGGCTACACCTTC. It is translated as CASSPLGQGNGGYTF. Full variable domain (outside the CDR3, taken from reference TRBV16 and TRBJ1-2): GEEVAQTPKHLVRGEGQKAKLYCAPIKGHSYVFWYQQVLKNEFKFLISFQNENVFDETGMPKERFSAKCLPNSPCSLEIQATKLEDSAVYFCASSPLGQGNGGYTFGSGTRLTVV.

This chain links TRBV2 with TRBJ2-3; TRBD1 aligns across 7 bases. The CDR3 sequence is 12 residues long. Per germline, CDR1 SNHLY and CDR2 FYNNEI. J lost 9 bases, V lost 6 bases, and 6 bases had no gene match. Here the CDR3 reads CASRTTGVTQYF. The CDR3 DNA sequence: TGTGCCAGCAGAACTACAGGGGTCACGCAGTATTTT.

V gene TRBV9 combines with J gene TRBJ2-2, with D unresolved. This CDR3 has 11 residues. Between the trimmed V and J ends, which lost 4 bases and 7 bases, there was a span of 5 bases. Germline V gene lookup returns CDR1 SGDLS and CDR2 YYNGEE. The CDR3 here is CASSLYGELFF. The CDR3 nucleotides read TGTGCCAGCAGCCTCTACGGGGAGCTGTTTTTT.

The chain recombines TRBV18 with TRBJ1-4, with D maybe TRBD1 (5 bases). The CDR3 covers 15 residues. Between the trimmed V and J ends, which lost 1 base and 2 bases, there was a span of 8 bases. Germline lookup yields CDR1 KGHSH and CDR2 LQKENI. The chain's CDR3 is CASSPQGSTNEKLFF. The CDR3 nucleotides read TGTGCCAGCTCACCACAGGGGTCTACTAATGAAAAACTGTTTTTT.

As DNA, the CDR3 is TGTGCCAGCAGGGCCACGGGACACCAGTATTTT. It codes for CASRATGHQYF. The gene calls are TRBV2 and TRBJ2-3; tentative D call: TRBD1 (6 bases). V lost 6 bases and J lost 12, with 13 bases in between. The CDR3 has 11 residues. Germline V gene data show CDR1 as SNHLY and CDR2 as FYNNEI. Filled out from reference TRBV2 and TRBJ2-3, the complete variable domain reads EPEVTQTPSHQVTQMGQEVILRCVPISNHLYFYWYRQILGQKVEFLVSFYNNEISEKSEIFDDQFSVERPDGSNFTLKIRSTKLEDSAMYFCASRATGHQYFGPGTRLTVL.

The sample holds a few counts of this clone. The rearrangement joins TRBV4-1 to TRBJ1-5; D is perhaps TRBD1 (6 bases). The CDR3 is 15 residues long. Trimming cost V 0 bases and J 2 bases, with 8 bases left between them. The germline V gene encodes CDR1 MGHRA and CDR2 YSYEKL. In nucleotides, the CDR3 is TGCGCCAGCAGCCAAGATAGGACAGGCAATCAGCCCCAGCATTTT. This codes for CASSQDRTGNQPQHF.